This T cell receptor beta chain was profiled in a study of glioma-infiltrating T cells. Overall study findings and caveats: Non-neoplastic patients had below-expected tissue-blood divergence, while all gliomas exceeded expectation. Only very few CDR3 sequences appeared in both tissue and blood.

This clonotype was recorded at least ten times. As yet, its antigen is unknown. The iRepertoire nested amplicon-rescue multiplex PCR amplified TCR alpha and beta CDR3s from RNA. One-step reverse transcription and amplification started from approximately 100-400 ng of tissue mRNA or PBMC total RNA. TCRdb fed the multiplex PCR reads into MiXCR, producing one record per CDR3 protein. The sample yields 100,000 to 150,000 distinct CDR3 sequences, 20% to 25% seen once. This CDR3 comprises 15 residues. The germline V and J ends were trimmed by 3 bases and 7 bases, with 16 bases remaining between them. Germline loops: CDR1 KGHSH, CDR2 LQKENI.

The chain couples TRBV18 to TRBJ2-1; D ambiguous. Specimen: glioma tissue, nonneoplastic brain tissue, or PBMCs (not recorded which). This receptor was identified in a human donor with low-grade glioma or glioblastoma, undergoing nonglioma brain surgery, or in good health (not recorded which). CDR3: CASSPLLLEGNEQFF. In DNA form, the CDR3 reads TGTGCCAGCTCACCGCTACTACTCGAAGGGAATGAGCAGTTCTTC.